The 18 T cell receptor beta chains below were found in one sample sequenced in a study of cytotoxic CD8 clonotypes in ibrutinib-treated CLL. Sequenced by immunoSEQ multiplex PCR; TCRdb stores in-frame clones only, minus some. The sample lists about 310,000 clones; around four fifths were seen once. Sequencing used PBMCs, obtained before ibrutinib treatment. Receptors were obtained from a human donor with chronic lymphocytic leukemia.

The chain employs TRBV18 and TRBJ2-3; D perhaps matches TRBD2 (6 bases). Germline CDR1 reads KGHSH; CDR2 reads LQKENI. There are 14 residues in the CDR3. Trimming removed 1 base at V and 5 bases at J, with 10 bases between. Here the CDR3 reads CASSPQLEGDTQYF. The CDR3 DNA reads TGTGCCAGCTCACCACAGCTGGAGGGAGATACGCAGTATTTT.

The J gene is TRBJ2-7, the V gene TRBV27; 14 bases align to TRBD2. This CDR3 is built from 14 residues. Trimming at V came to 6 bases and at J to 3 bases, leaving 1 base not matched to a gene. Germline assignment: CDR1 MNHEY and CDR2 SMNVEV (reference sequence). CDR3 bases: TGTGCCAGCAGGGGGACTAGCGGGAGCTACGAGCAGTACTTC. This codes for CASRGTSGSYEQYF.

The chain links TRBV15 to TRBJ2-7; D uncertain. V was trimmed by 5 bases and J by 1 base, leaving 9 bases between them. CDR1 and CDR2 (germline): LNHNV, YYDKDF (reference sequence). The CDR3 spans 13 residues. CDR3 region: CATSGTASYEQYF. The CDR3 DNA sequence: TGTGCCACCAGCGGAACAGCGTCCTACGAGCAGTACTTC. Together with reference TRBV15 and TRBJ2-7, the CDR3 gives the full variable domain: DAMVIQNPRYQVTQFGKPVTLSCSQTLNHNVMYWYQQKSSQAPKLLFHYYDKDFNNEADTPDNFQSRRPNTSFCFLDIRSPGLGDTAMYLCATSGTASYEQYFGPGTRLTVT.

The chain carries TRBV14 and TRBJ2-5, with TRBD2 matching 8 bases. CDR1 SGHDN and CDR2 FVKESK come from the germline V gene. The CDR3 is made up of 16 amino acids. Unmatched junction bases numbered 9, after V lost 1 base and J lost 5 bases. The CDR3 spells CASSQGRLAGTETQYF. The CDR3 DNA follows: TGTGCCAGCAGCCAAGGGAGGTTAGCGGGAACGGAGACCCAGTACTTC.

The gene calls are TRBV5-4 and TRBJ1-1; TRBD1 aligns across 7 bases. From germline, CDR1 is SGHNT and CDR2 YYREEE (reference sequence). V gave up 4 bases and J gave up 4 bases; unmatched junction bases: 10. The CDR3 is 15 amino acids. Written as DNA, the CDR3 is TGTGCCAGCAGCCTAGACAGGGTCGGTATCACTGAAGCTTTCTTT. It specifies CASSLDRVGITEAFF.

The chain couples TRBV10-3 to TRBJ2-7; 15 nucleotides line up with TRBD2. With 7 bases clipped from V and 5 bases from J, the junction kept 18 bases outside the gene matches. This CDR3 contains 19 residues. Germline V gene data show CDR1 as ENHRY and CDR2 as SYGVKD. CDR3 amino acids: CAINPSGTSGRHLENEQYF. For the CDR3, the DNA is TGTGCCATCAATCCTTCCGGGACTAGCGGGAGGCACCTAGAAAACGAGCAGTACTTC.

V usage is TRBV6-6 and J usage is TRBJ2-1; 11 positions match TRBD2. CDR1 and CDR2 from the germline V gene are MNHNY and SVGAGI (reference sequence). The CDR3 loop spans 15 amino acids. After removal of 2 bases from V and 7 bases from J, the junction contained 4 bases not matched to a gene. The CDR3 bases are TGTGCCAGCAGTTACGGGGTAGCGGGGGGGAATGAGCAGTTCTTC. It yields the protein CASSYGVAGGNEQFF.

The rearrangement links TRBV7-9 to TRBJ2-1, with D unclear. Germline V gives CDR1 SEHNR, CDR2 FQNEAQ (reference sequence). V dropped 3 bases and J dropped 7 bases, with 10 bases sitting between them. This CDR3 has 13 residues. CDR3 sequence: CASSFLVANEQFF. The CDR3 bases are TGTGCCAGCAGCTTCTTGGTAGCAAATGAGCAGTTCTTC.

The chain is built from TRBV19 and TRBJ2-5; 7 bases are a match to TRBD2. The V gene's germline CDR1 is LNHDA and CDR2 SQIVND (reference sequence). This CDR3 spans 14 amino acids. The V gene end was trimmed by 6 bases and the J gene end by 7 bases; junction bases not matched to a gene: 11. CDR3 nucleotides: TGTGCCAGTAGATTTTTTCCGGGAGGAGGGACCCAGTACTTC. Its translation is CASRFFPGGGTQYF.

The CDR3 is CASSQDLRETQYF. In nucleotides, the CDR3 is TGTGCCAGCAGCCAAGATTTAAGAGAGACCCAGTACTTC. The chain has TRBV14 and TRBJ2-5; D remains ambiguous. Deletions cut 0 bases from V and 4 bases from J, with 6 bases between. Per the germline V gene, CDR1 is SGHDN and CDR2 is FVKESK. This CDR3 is built from 13 residues.

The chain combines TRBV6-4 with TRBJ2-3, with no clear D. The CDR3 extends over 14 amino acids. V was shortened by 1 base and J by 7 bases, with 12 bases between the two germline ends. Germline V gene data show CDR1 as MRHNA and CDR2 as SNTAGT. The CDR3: CASSDLQTENTQYF. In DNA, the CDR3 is TGTGCCAGCAGTGACTTGCAAACAGAAAATACGCAGTATTTT.

The CDR3 protein is CASSYSVLWENEQYF. CDR3 DNA: TGTGCCAGCAGTTACTCAGTTCTGTGGGAGAACGAGCAGTACTTC. V gene TRBV6-6 combines with J gene TRBJ2-7; D is perhaps TRBD2 (5 bases). The germline CDR1 and CDR2 sequences are MNHNY and SVGAGI (reference sequence). CDR3 length equals 15 residues. V was trimmed by 0 bases and J by 5 bases, leaving 14 bases between them.

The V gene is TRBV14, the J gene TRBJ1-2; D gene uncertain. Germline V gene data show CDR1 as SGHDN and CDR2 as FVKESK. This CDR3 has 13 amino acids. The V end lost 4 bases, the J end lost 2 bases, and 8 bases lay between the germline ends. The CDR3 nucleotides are TGTGCCAGCAGCCCCTTTGGCAACTATGGCTACACCTTC. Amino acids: CASSPFGNYGYTF.

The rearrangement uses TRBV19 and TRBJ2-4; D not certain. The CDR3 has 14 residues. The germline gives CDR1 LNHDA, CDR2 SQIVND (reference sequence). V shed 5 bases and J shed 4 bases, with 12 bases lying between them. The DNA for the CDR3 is TGTGCCAGTAGTCCTCTGGGATCTAAAAACATTCAGTACTTC. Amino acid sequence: CASSPLGSKNIQYF.

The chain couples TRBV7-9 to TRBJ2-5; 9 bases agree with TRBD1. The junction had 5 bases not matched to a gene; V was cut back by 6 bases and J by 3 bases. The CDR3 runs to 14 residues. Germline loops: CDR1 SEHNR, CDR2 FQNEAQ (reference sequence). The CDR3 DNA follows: TGTGCCAGCAGGATGGGACAGGGAGAAGAGACCCAGTACTTC. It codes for CASRMGQGEETQYF.

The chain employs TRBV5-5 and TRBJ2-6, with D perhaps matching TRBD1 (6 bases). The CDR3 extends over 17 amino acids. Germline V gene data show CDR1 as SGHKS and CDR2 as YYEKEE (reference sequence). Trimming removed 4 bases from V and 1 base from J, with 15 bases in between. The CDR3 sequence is CASSTLPTGSGANVLTF. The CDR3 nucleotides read TGTGCCAGCAGCACCCTCCCCACAGGGTCTGGGGCCAACGTCCTGACTTTC.

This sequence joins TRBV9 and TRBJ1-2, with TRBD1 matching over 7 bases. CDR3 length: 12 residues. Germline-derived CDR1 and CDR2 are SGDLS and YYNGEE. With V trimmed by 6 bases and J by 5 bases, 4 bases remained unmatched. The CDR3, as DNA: TGTGCCAGCAATGAGGGGGCTTATGGCTACACCTTC. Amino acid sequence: CASNEGAYGYTF.

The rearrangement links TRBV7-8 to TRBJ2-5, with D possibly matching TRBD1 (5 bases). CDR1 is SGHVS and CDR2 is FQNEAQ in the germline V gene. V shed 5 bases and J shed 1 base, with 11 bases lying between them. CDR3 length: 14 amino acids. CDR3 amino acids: CASSNRQPQETQYF. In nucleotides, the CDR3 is TGTGCCAGCAGCAATCGACAGCCCCAAGAGACCCAGTACTTC. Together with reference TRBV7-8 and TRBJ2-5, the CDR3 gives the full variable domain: GAGVSQSPRYKVAKRGQDVALRCDPISGHVSLFWYQQALGQGPEFLTYFQNEAQLDKSGLPSDRFFAERPEGSVSTLKIQRTQQEDSAVYLCASSNRQPQETQYFGPGTRLLVL.